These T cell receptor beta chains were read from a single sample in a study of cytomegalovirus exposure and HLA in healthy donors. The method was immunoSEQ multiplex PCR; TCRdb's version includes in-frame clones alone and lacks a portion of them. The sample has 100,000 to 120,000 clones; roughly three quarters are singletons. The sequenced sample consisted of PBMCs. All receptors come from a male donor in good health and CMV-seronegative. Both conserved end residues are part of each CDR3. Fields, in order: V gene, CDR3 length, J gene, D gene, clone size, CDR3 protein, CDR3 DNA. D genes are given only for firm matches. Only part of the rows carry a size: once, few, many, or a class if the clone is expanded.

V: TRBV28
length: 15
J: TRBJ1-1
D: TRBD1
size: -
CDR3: CASSFPPTGATEAFF
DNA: TGTGCCAGCAGTTTCCCTCCTACAGGGGCTACTGAAGCTTTCTTT

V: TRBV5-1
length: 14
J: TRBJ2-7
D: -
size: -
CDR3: CASSLVGSGDEQYF
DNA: TGCGCCAGCAGCTTGGTGGGGAGTGGGGACGAGCAGTACTTC

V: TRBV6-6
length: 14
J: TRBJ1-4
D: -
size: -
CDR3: CASSYARGGEKLFF
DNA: TGTGCCAGCAGTTACGCGAGGGGGGGTGAAAAACTGTTTTTT

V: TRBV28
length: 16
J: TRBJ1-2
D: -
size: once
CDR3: CASSLFVGRNNYGYTF
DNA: TGTGCCAGCAGTTTATTCGTTGGGCGAAATAACTATGGCTACACCTTC

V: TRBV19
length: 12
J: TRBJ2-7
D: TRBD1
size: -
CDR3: CASGDSYYEQYF
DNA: TGTGCTTCAGGGGACAGTTACTACGAGCAGTACTTC

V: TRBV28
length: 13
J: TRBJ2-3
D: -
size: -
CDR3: CASRPQGPDTQYF
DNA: TGTGCCAGCAGACCCCAGGGTCCAGATACGCAGTATTTT

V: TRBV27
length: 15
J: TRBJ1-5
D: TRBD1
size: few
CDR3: CASSFGQGIGQPQHF
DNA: TGTGCCAGCAGTTTTGGACAGGGCATAGGTCAGCCCCAGCATTTT

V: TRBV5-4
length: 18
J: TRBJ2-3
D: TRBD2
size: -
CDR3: CASSFRTSGRAGSDTQYF
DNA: TGTGCCAGCAGCTTTCGGACTAGCGGGAGGGCTGGCTCAGATACGCAGTATTTT

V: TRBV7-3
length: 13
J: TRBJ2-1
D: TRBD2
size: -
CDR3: CASSPSAGAGQFF
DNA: TGTGCCAGCAGCCCATCAGCGGGAGCGGGGCAGTTCTTC

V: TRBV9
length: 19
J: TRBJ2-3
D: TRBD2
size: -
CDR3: CASSVEGGLAGTSTDTQYF
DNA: TGTGCCAGCAGCGTAGAAGGAGGACTAGCGGGTACTAGCACAGATACGCAGTATTTT

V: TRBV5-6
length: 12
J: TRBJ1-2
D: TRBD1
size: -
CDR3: CASSRDRDGYTF
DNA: TGTGCCAGCAGCCGGGACAGGGACGGCTACACCTTC

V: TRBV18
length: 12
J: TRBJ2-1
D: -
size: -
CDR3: CASTYRDNEQFF
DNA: TGTGCCAGCACATACAGGGACAATGAGCAGTTCTTC

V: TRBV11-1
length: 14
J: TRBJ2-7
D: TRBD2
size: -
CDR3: CASSYASGPYEQYF
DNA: TGTGCCAGCAGCTATGCTAGCGGGCCCTACGAGCAGTACTTC

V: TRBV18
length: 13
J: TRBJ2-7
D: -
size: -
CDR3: CASSPSGSYEQYF
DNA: TGTGCCAGCTCACCCTCAGGAAGCTACGAGCAGTACTTC

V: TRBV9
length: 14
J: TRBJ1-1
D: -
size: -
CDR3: CASSPRQANTEAFF
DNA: TGTGCCAGCAGCCCCCGACAGGCGAACACTGAAGCTTTCTTT

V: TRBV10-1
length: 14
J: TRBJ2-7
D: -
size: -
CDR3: CASSDSLDYVEQYF
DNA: TGCGCCAGCAGTGATTCCCTAGATTACGTTGAGCAGTACTTC

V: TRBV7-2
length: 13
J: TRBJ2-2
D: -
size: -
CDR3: CASSSRGSGELFF
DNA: TGTGCCAGCAGCTCGCGCGGGTCCGGGGAGCTGTTTTTT

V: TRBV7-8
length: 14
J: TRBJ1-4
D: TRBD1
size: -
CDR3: CASSSDRVGEKLFF
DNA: TGTGCCAGCAGCTCGGACAGGGTCGGGGAAAAACTGTTTTTT

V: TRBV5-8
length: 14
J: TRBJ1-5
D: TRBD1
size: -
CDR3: CASSRGQGGQPQHF
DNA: TGTGCCAGCAGTCGCGGACAGGGGGGGCAGCCCCAGCATTTT

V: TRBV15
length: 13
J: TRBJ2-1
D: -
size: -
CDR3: CATSRSPGNEQFF
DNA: TGTGCCACCAGCCGAAGTCCAGGGAATGAGCAGTTCTTC

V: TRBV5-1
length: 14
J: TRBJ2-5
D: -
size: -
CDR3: CASSLGQLQETQYF
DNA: TGCGCCAGCAGCTTAGGACAGTTACAAGAGACCCAGTACTTC

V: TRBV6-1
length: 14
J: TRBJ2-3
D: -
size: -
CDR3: CASKRSTSTDTQYF
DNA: TGTGCCAGCAAGCGGTCTACTAGCACAGATACGCAGTATTTT

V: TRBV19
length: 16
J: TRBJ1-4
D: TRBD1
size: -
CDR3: CASNPGQGRANEKLFF
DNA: TGTGCCAGTAACCCGGGACAGGGGAGGGCTAATGAAAAACTGTTTTTT

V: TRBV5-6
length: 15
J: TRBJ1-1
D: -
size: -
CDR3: CASSWGGGMNTEAFF
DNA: TGTGCCAGCAGCTGGGGGGGTGGGATGAACACTGAAGCTTTCTTT

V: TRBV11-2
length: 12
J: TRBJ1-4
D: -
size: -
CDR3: CASSFGTKELFF
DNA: TGTGCCAGCAGCTTCGGGACTAAGGAACTGTTTTTT

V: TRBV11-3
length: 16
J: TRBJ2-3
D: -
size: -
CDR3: CASSFRRVARTDTQYF
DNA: TGTGCCAGCAGCTTCCGGAGGGTGGCTCGCACAGATACGCAGTATTTT

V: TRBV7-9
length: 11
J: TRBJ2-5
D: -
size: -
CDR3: CSSRAGETQYF
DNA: TGTTCCAGCAGGGCCGGGGAGACCCAGTACTTC

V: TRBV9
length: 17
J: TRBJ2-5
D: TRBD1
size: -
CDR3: CASSVGPSTGGRETQYF
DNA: TGTGCCAGCAGCGTAGGGCCAAGCACAGGGGGCAGGGAGACCCAGTACTTC

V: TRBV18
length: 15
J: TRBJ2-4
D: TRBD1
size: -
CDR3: CASSPGQGLRNIQYF
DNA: TGTGCCAGCTCACCGGGACAGGGGCTAAGAAACATTCAGTACTTC

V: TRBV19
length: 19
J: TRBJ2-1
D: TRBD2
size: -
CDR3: CASSQYPGGLAGGYNEQFF
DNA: TGTGCCAGTAGCCAATACCCCGGGGGACTAGCGGGAGGGTACAATGAGCAGTTCTTC